This TCR beta chain was profiled in a study of T cells after yellow fever vaccination. At the level of the study: Low-cell-number fractions underwent preparation using SMART-Seq v4 Ultra Low Input. Study conclusions and caveats: Clonotype sharing between CD4 and CD8 compartments was small. Among primary-vaccination clones, most reappeared after the booster, at 95% to 96% for CD4 and 88% for CD8.

As concerns this clonotype: Its antigen is unknown.

For TCR, cDNA came from 5'RACE template switching, which added a universal primer site and UMIs. One entry per CDR3 protein, called by TCRdb with MiXCR from the 5' RACE reads. The data show just under 600,000 distinct CDR3 sequences, 13% seen once. The CDR3 is 18 amino acids. CDR1 is SGHDN and CDR2 is FVKESK in the germline V gene. Trimming removed 0 bases at V and 1 base at J, with 19 bases between. This sample comprised PBMCs, obtained on the day of the yellow fever booster vaccination. The TCR originated in a man aged 30-40 years who received the YFV17D yellow fever vaccine. The chain combines TRBV14 with TRBJ2-7; TRBD1 or TRBD2 may be the D gene (6 bases each). CDR3 amino acids: CASSQDQAGGDRSYEQYF. DNA for the CDR3: TGTGCCAGCAGCCAAGATCAAGCCGGGGGCGACAGGTCCTACGAGCAGTACTTC.